Listed here are 19 T cell receptor beta chains from one sample, sequenced in a study of OX40 agonist ivuxolimab in advanced cancers. The data were produced by immunoSEQ multiplex PCR, yet TCRdb's version contains in-frame clones alone and is incomplete. The repertoire holds 80,000 or so clones, over 80% seen once, with 1.5% to 2% in the top ten. Sample: CD4+ or CD8+ T cells sorted from blood, taken in a trial of the OX40 agonist ivuxolimab. These receptors were obtained from an adult with an advanced solid tumor such as melanoma, head and neck, liver or kidney cancer.

The J gene is TRBJ2-7, the V gene TRBV7-3; perhaps TRBD1 as D (6 bases). CDR3 length equals 15 residues. V was clipped by 3 bases and J by 0 bases, with 12 bases between them. CDR1 is SGHTA, CDR2 FQGTGA, per germline. In nucleotides, the CDR3 is TGTGCCAGCAGCTTGTCAGGGGACCCCTCCTACGAGCAGTACTTC. The encoded protein is CASSLSGDPSYEQYF.

The chain is built from TRBV19 and TRBJ1-5; D is ambiguous. CDR3 size: 12 residues. Trimming took 3 bases from V and 4 from J, leaving 4 bases between them. CDR1 and CDR2 (germline): LNHDA, SQIVND (reference sequence). CDR3 sequence: CASSMVNQPQHF. The CDR3 nucleotides read TGTGCCAGTAGTATGGTGAATCAGCCCCAGCATTTT.

The chain recombines TRBV11-2 with TRBJ2-5, with TRBD1 as a possible D gene (5 bases). Looked up from germline, CDR1 is SGHAT and CDR2 is FQNNGV. The V end was cut by 2 bases, the J end by 4 bases, with 11 bases between. The CDR3 length is 14 residues. CDR3 loop: CASSLMGQGETQYF. The CDR3, as DNA: TGTGCCAGCAGCTTAATGGGCCAGGGAGAGACCCAGTACTTC.

This chain links TRBV14 with TRBJ1-1; no definite D call. CDR1 SGHDN and CDR2 FVKESK come from the germline V gene. This CDR3 region has 14 residues. With 1 base removed from V and 5 bases from J, the gap between germline ends came to 11 bases. The CDR3 is CASSQGGLRTEAFF. The CDR3 DNA is TGTGCCAGCAGCCAAGGGGGATTGAGGACTGAAGCTTTCTTT. The full variable domain, in which reference TRBV14 and TRBJ1-1 provide the parts outside the CDR3, is EAGVTQFPSHSVIEKGQTVTLRCDPISGHDNLYWYRRVMGKEIKFLLHFVKESKQDESGMPNNRFLAERTGGTYSTLKVQPAELEDSGVYFCASSQGGLRTEAFFGQGTRLTVV.

J is TRBJ1-1 and V is TRBV7-2; no clear D gene. This CDR3 is built from 14 residues. The V gene's germline CDR1 is SGHTA and CDR2 FQGNSA. Trimming left V 6 bases short and J 2 bases short, with 13 bases between. The CDR3 is CASSPRWINTEAFF. The CDR3 DNA reads TGTGCCAGCAGTCCCCGTTGGATTAACACTGAAGCTTTCTTT. The whole variable domain, remainder taken from reference TRBV7-2 and TRBJ1-1, is GAGVSQSPSNKVTEKGKDVELRCDPISGHTALYWYRQSLGQGLEFLIYFQGNSAPDKSGLPSDRFSAERTGGSVSTLTIQRTQQEDSAVYLCASSPRWINTEAFFGQGTRLTVV.

The V gene is TRBV5-1, the J gene TRBJ2-3; D unclear. The germline CDR1 and CDR2 sequences are SGHRS and YFSETQ. The CDR3 has 11 residues. Between the trimmed V and J ends, which lost 3 bases and 4 bases, there was a span of 3 bases. This chain's CDR3 is CASSWSDTQYF. CDR3 nucleotide sequence: TGCGCCAGCAGCTGGTCAGATACGCAGTATTTT.

V and J are TRBV7-3 and TRBJ2-1; D is unclear. The length of the CDR3 is 13 residues. V dropped 3 bases and J dropped 4 bases, with 7 bases sitting between them. Germline CDR1 SGHTA, CDR2 FQGTGA. CDR3 amino acids: CASSFSNYNEQFF. The CDR3 region has the DNA TGTGCCAGCAGCTTCTCAAATTACAATGAGCAGTTCTTC.

This sequence joins TRBV9 and TRBJ1-1; D remains ambiguous. There are 14 residues in the CDR3. Germline V lookup: CDR1 SGDLS, CDR2 YYNGEE. V shed 4 bases and J shed 4 bases, with 14 bases lying between them. The CDR3 sequence: CASSPLQASTEAFF. The DNA for the CDR3 is TGTGCCAGCAGCCCCCTGCAAGCCTCCACTGAAGCTTTCTTT. The whole variable domain, filled in from reference TRBV9 and TRBJ1-1, reads DSGVTQTPKHLITATGQRVTLRCSPRSGDLSVYWYQQSLDQGLQFLIQYYNGEERAKGNILERFSAQQFPDLHSELNLSSLELGDSALYFCASSPLQASTEAFFGQGTRLTVV.

The V call is TRBV7-2, the J call TRBJ2-7; unclear D gene. The V and J ends lost 5 bases and 7 bases respectively, with 15 bases between them. This CDR3 is built from 13 residues. Germline V gene sequence: CDR1 SGHTA, CDR2 FQGNSA. DNA for the CDR3: TGTGCCAGCAGCCTGACTGTAACCCATGAGCAGTACTTC. This sequence encodes CASSLTVTHEQYF.

The rearrangement joins TRBV25-1 to TRBJ2-5; D is possibly TRBD1 or TRBD2 (5 bases each). CDR1 is MGHDK, CDR2 SYGVNS, per germline. Deletions cut 7 bases from V and 4 bases from J, with 13 bases between. The CDR3 loop spans 13 amino acids. The CDR3 region is CASTVRGGETQYF. CDR3 sequence (DNA): TGTGCCAGCACTGTGAGGGGTGGAGAGACCCAGTACTTC.

The chain combines TRBV19 with TRBJ2-7; 10 bases are shared with TRBD1. This CDR3 comprises 13 residues. Trimming cost V 6 bases and J 3 bases; bases outside gene matches: 2. CDR1 is LNHDA, CDR2 SQIVND, per germline (reference sequence). The DNA of the CDR3 is TGTGCCAGTAGCCGGACAGGGGGCTACGAGCAGTACTTC. It specifies CASSRTGGYEQYF.

The rearrangement links TRBV12-5 to TRBJ2-5; D ambiguous. The germline V gene encodes CDR1 LGHNT and CDR2 FRNRAP. The length of the CDR3 is 12 residues. The V end lost 6 bases, the J end lost 2 bases, and 7 bases lay between the germline ends. CDR3 residues: CASGSYQETQYF. DNA of the CDR3: TGTGCTAGTGGCTCTTATCAAGAGACCCAGTACTTC. Drawing the rest from reference TRBV12-5 and TRBJ2-5, the complete variable domain is DARVTQTPRHKVTEMGQEVTMRCQPILGHNTVFWYRQTMMQGLELLAYFRNRAPLDDSGMPKDRFSAEMPDATLATLKIQPSEPRDSAVYFCASGSYQETQYFGPGTRLLVL.

This sequence joins TRBV9 and TRBJ2-6; D is undetermined. Looked up from germline, CDR1 is SGDLS and CDR2 is YYNGEE. This CDR3 region has 15 residues. Trimming removed 1 base at V and 2 bases at J, with 7 bases between. The DNA of the CDR3 is TGTGCCAGCAGCGTAATGACCCCTGGGGCCAACGTCCTGACTTTC. This translates into CASSVMTPGANVLTF.

CDR3 nucleotide sequence: TGCAGCGTCGGAAGGTGGGGGCAGGACACTGAAGCTTTCTTT. Encoded protein: CSVGRWGQDTEAFF. The V gene is TRBV29-1, the J gene TRBJ1-1; perhaps TRBD1 as D (6 bases). Germline values: CDR1 SQVTM, CDR2 ANQGSEA. Deletions cut 6 bases from V and 3 bases from J, with 17 bases between. CDR3 length: 14 residues.

The chain has TRBV5-4 and TRBJ2-1, with 10 bases aligning to TRBD2. CDR3 length equals 15 residues. J was trimmed by 4 bases and V by 4 bases; bases with no gene match: 5. CDR1 is SGHNT, CDR2 YYREEE, per germline (reference sequence). This CDR3 reads CASSPLAGVYNEQFF. CDR3 coding DNA: TGTGCCAGCAGCCCCCTAGCGGGGGTGTACAATGAGCAGTTCTTC.

The chain uses TRBV4-1 and TRBJ1-5; 8 bases agree with TRBD1. This CDR3 has 16 residues. The V and J ends lost 1 base and 2 bases, in that order; junction bases with no gene match: 4. Germline V gene data show CDR1 as MGHRA and CDR2 as YSYEKL. In DNA form, the CDR3 reads TGCGCCAGCAGCCAAGGGGACAGGCGCGGCAATCAGCCCCAGCATTTT. It specifies CASSQGDRRGNQPQHF.

The V call is TRBV18, the J call TRBJ2-3, with D perhaps TRBD2 (6 bases). This CDR3 spans 12 amino acids. The germline CDR1 and CDR2 sequences are KGHSH and LQKENI. Deletions cut 5 bases from V and 6 bases from J, with 9 bases between. The CDR3 spells CASSRDFDTQYF. As DNA, the CDR3 is TGTGCCAGCTCAAGGGACTTTGATACGCAGTATTTT.

The V call is TRBV6-5, the J call TRBJ1-3, with unresolved D. The V and J ends lost 0 bases and 4 bases respectively, with 7 bases between them. The CDR3 sequence is 14 residues long. Germline V gene lookup returns CDR1 MNHEY and CDR2 SVGAGI. The CDR3 DNA is TGTGCCAGCAGTTACTCCACGGGGGGAAACACCATATATTTT. Translated, it gives CASSYSTGGNTIYF.

This clone was found a few times. The V gene is TRBV30, the J gene TRBJ1-1; no clear D. Per the germline V gene, CDR1 is GTSNPN and CDR2 is SVGIG (reference sequence). Trimming cost V 0 bases and J 5 bases, with 13 bases left between them. This CDR3 contains 14 residues. CDR3 nucleotides: TGTGCCTGGAGTGTAACCGAAGGGAAAACTGAAGCTTTCTTT. It codes for CAWSVTEGKTEAFF.